Listed here is a single T cell receptor (beta chain). The method was immunoSEQ multiplex PCR; TCRdb's version includes in-frame clones alone and lacks a portion of them. The table records a few hundred thousand clones, 82% of them present only once. This sample was taken from a study of blood T cell repertoires in COVID-19. In germline, CDR1 is SGDLS, CDR2 YYNGEE. Between the trimmed V and J ends, which lost 1 base and 0 bases, there was a span of 8 bases. This CDR3 is built from 15 residues. The clonotype was recovered from an elderly woman with acute or convalescent COVID-19. The chain has TRBV9 and TRBJ1-3; D gene unclear. Material for sequencing was peripheral blood. This chain's CDR3 is CASSVLGSSGNTIYF. The CDR3 DNA sequence: TGTGCCAGCAGCGTACTGGGCAGCTCTGGAAACACCATATATTTT. The full variable domain, with the rest looked up from reference TRBV9 and TRBJ1-3, is DSGVTQTPKHLITATGQRVTLRCSPRSGDLSVYWYQQSLDQGLQFLIQYYNGEERAKGNILERFSAQQFPDLHSELNLSSLELGDSALYFCASSVLGSSGNTIYFGEGSWLTVV.